The clone carrying this T cell receptor beta chain was counted at least ten times. The data are from a study of T cell repertoires in cytomegalovirus infection. Overall study context: Indicated by public TCR beta signatures were CMV infection and matching HLA type.

This CDR3 spans 15 amino acids. Looked up from germline, CDR1 is MNHEY and CDR2 is SVGAGI. V dropped 2 bases and J dropped 2 bases, with 7 bases sitting between them. TCRdb re-called the reads through MiXCR, storing one row per CDR3 protein. Among 100,000 to 150,000 distinct CDR3 sequences listed, roughly 9% were seen once. Sequenced sample: PBMCs. The gene calls are TRBV6-5 and TRBJ2-6, with D unclear. The clonotype originates from a human donor in good health (CMV status not recorded). Some clones in this sample may be carry-over from other donors' samples. The chain's CDR3 is CASSYEGTGANVLTF. DNA of the CDR3: TGTGCCAGCAGTTACGAAGGGACTGGGGCCAACGTCCTGACTTTC.